This T cell receptor beta chain is from a study of blood T cells in healthy people across ages. Study context: The template switching approach captured approximately one barcoded beta molecule for every two T cells.

Germline V gene sequence: CDR1 MNHEY, CDR2 SVGAGI. Trimming took 5 bases from V and 6 from J, leaving 15 bases between them. The CDR3 consists of 14 residues. A J-beta primer mix and a sample-barcoded 5' primer were used in a second PCR of about 7 to 11 cycles. A minimum of 2.5 million CDR3-containing paired-end reads was obtained for each sample. A single record per CDR3 protein comes from TCRdb applying MiXCR to the 5' RACE reads. The sample has approximately 790,000 distinct CDR3 sequences; around 62% are singletons. Study-wide results and caveats: Observed TCR beta diversity per million T cells went down as age went up. This fall followed a roughly linear course with age.

This clonotype was counted between two and nine times. Its target is not known. The clonotype was recovered from a man between 25 and 39 years old in good health. Sequencing was carried out using blood. This chain links TRBV6-5 with TRBJ2-3; weak D call: TRBD2 (6 bases). Here the CDR3 reads CASSPGLTGDTQYF. For the CDR3, the DNA is TGTGCCAGCAGTCCCGGACTAACGGGGGATACGCAGTATTTT.